These T cell receptor beta chains were read from a single sample in a study of blood T cell repertoires in COVID-19. Generated by immunoSEQ multiplex PCR, the TCRdb table keeps only in-frame clones and is missing some. The table records around 68,000 clones, under 85% of them present only once. Sequences were obtained from peripheral blood. The receptor source for this set is a woman in her forties or fifties with acute or convalescent COVID-19. Both conserved end residues are part of each CDR3. Each record gives: J gene, D gene, V gene, clone size, CDR3 DNA, CDR3 protein. The D gene is left open where the match is weak. Expanded clones are given a class, and other clones once, few, many or no size at all.

J: TRBJ2-3
D: TRBD2
V: TRBV19
size: .
DNA: TGTGCCAGTAGTATAGGCGGGAGGGCAGATACGCAGTATTTT
CDR3: CASSIGGRADTQYF

J: TRBJ2-1
D: TRBD2
V: TRBV4-3
size: .
DNA: TGCGCCAGCAGCCAAGTTAGCGGGACCGTCGCTGGACAGCAGTTCTTC
CDR3: CASSQVSGTVAGQQFF

J: TRBJ1-2
D: .
V: TRBV7-2
size: .
DNA: TGTGCCAGCAGCTTAGCGAGGTCAGGGCATGGCTACACCTTC
CDR3: CASSLARSGHGYTF

J: TRBJ1-5
D: TRBD1
V: TRBV10-1
size: .
DNA: TGCGCCAGCAACCCCGACAGGGGGGAAAAACCCCAGCATTTT
CDR3: CASNPDRGEKPQHF

J: TRBJ2-7
D: .
V: TRBV5-1
size: .
DNA: TGCGCCAGCAGCTTCCGGGACACTCAGTACGAGCAGTACTTC
CDR3: CASSFRDTQYEQYF

J: TRBJ1-5
D: .
V: TRBV6-5
size: .
DNA: TGTGCCAGCAGACTCAGGGGAGTTGGCAATCAGCCCCAGCATTTT
CDR3: CASRLRGVGNQPQHF

J: TRBJ1-3
D: .
V: TRBV4-1
size: .
DNA: TGCGCCAGCAGCAACCTTGTTACCTCAGCGGCACCGTCTGGAAACACCATATATTTT
CDR3: CASSNLVTSAAPSGNTIYF

J: TRBJ2-1
D: .
V: TRBV29-1
size: .
DNA: TGCAGCGCAGGACAGAACAATGAGCAGTTCTTC
CDR3: CSAGQNNEQFF

J: TRBJ2-7
D: .
V: TRBV7-9
size: once
DNA: TGTGCCAGCAGCAAAACAGGGATCGGAGAGCAGTACTTC
CDR3: CASSKTGIGEQYF

J: TRBJ2-7
D: TRBD2
V: TRBV14
size: .
DNA: TGTGCCAGCAGCCAAGGGACTAGCGGATATATACGCGAGCAGTACTTC
CDR3: CASSQGTSGYIREQYF